This is a list of T cell receptor beta chains from one sample in a study of blood T cell repertoires in COVID-19. Repertoires were generated with immunoSEQ multiplex PCR, while TCRdb's copy carries only in-frame clones and drops some. Altogether 140,000 to 150,000 clones are present, approximately 88% being singletons, with the ten largest covering 1.5% to 2%. The sample taken for sequencing was peripheral blood. All receptors derive from a man between 65 and 79 years old with acute or convalescent COVID-19. Both conserved end residues are part of each CDR3. A D gene is named only where the DNA matches it firmly. Only some rows state a clone size, as once, few, many or a class for expanded clones.

>.|.|TRBJ1-2|TRBV5-5
TGTGCCAGCAGCTTATATTGGACAGCTAACTATGGCTACACCTTC
CASSLYWTANYGYTF
>.|.|TRBJ1-5|TRBV19
TGTGCCAGTAGTATGGGGGGGCGTCGCGGCAATCAGCCCCAGCATTTT
CASSMGGRRGNQPQHF
>.|.|TRBJ1-1|TRBV9
TGTGCCAGCAGCTCTCGAGCTCACACTGAAGCTTTCTTT
CASSSRAHTEAFF
>.|.|TRBJ2-1|TRBV27
TGTGCCAGCAGTAATAAGTTCGGGATTTTCAATGAGCAGTTCTTC
CASSNKFGIFNEQFF
>.|.|TRBJ1-1|TRBV19
TGTGCCAGTAGTAATCGCAGGGGCCGCGCTGAAGCTTTCTTT
CASSNRRGRAEAFF
>.|.|TRBJ2-7|TRBV19
TGTGCCAGTAGTATAACGGGTGGTCCCTCCTACGAGCAGTACTTC
CASSITGGPSYEQYF
>.|few|TRBJ2-1|TRBV12-3/TRBV12-4
TGTGCCAGCAGTCTCTACAATGAGCAGTTCTTC
CASSLYNEQFF
>.|.|TRBJ1-5|TRBV7-9
TGTGCCAGCAGCTTAGATGGACAGAGTAATCAGCCCCAGCATTTT
CASSLDGQSNQPQHF
>TRBD1|.|TRBJ1-2|TRBV7-6
TGTGCCAGCAGCTTAGCCCCGACCGCGACAGGGGACTATGGCTACACCTTC
CASSLAPTATGDYGYTF
>.|.|TRBJ2-7|TRBV6-5
TGTGCCAGCAGGGCAGAGGGAGATCTACACGAGCAGTACTTC
CASRAEGDLHEQYF
>TRBD1|once|TRBJ1-4|TRBV2
TGTGCCAGCAGTCCCGGGACAGGGGACGAAAAACTGTTTTTT
CASSPGTGDEKLFF
>.|.|TRBJ1-1|TRBV7-9
TGTGCCAGCAGCTTAGGCGGTCGAGATGAAGCTTTCTTT
CASSLGGRDEAFF
>.|.|TRBJ2-6|TRBV2
TGTGCCAGCAGTCCTACCCTAGTTGGGGCCAACGTCCTGACTTTC
CASSPTLVGANVLTF
>.|.|TRBJ1-5|TRBV12-5
TGTGCTAGTGGCCCCGACAGGTTAAATCAGCCCCAGCATTTT
CASGPDRLNQPQHF
>TRBD2|.|TRBJ2-7|TRBV19
TGTGCCAGTAGTATTCAAAGCGGGAGCAACGAGCAGTACTTC
CASSIQSGSNEQYF
>TRBD1|.|TRBJ1-6|TRBV27
TGTGCCAGCAGTCCCCGAGGACAGGGGGGATCACCCCTCCACTTT
CASSPRGQGGSPLHF
>TRBD1|once|TRBJ2-7|TRBV3-1/TRBV3-2
TGTGCCGCCTCCCGCCGGGACAGGGGGTACGAGCAGTACTTC
CAASRRDRGYEQYF
>TRBD2|.|TRBJ2-5|TRBV5-4
TGTGCCAGCAGCGGGCCGGGACTAGCTCGGGAGACCCAGTACTTC
CASSGPGLARETQYF
>.|.|TRBJ2-7|TRBV6-5
TGTGCCAGCAGATACGGGACGGGGGCCTACGAGCAGTACTTC
CASRYGTGAYEQYF
>TRBD1|.|TRBJ2-7|TRBV7-2
TGTGCCAGCAGCTTTTTCTTCGCAGGGGGAGACGAGCAGTACTTC
CASSFFFAGGDEQYF
>TRBD1|.|TRBJ2-7|TRBV9
TGTGCCAGCAGCGCGGGGACAGGGAAGAACTCCTACGAGCAGTACTTC
CASSAGTGKNSYEQYF
>TRBD2|.|TRBJ2-2|TRBV5-1
TGCGCCAGCAGCTTGCTAGCGGGGGGGCAGGAGCTGTTTTTT
CASSLLAGGQELFF
>TRBD1|.|TRBJ2-5|TRBV27
TGTGCCAGCAGTTTGGTGACAGGGTCGGGAGAGACCCAGTACTTC
CASSLVTGSGETQYF
>.|few|TRBJ1-2|TRBV27
TGTGCCAGCAGTTTCCGGGGGAGGTTATATGGCTACACCTTC
CASSFRGRLYGYTF
>TRBD2|once|TRBJ2-3|TRBV9
TGTGCCAGCAGCCCAGGGGCTAGCGGGACCGATCTTACGCAGTATTTT
CASSPGASGTDLTQYF
>.|few|TRBJ1-6|TRBV27
TGTGCCAGCAGTTCAACATGGACAGCTAATAATTCACCCCTCCACTTT
CASSSTWTANNSPLHF
>.|.|TRBJ2-2|TRBV3-1/TRBV3-2
TGTGCCAGCAGCCAAGACAGGGGCGGCACCGGGGAGCTGTTTTTT
CASSQDRGGTGELFF
>TRBD2|.|TRBJ2-7|TRBV28
TGTGCCAGCAACCCAAGCGGGGGTCCAGTCTACGAGCAGTACTTC
CASNPSGGPVYEQYF
>.|.|TRBJ2-2|TRBV7-8
TGTGCCAGCAGCTTAATAACCGGGGAGCTGTTTTTT
CASSLITGELFF
>.|.|TRBJ1-4|TRBV6-6
TGTGCCAGCAGCCCGACCAGGTCTAATGAAAAACTGTTTTTT
CASSPTRSNEKLFF
>.|.|TRBJ1-2|TRBV28
TGTGCCAGCAGCTCCCCCATCGCAACGCGTGGCTACACCTTC
CASSSPIATRGYTF
>.|.|TRBJ1-3|TRBV7-9
TGTGCCAGCACTATCCCAGTGAACTCTGGAAACACCATATATTTT
CASTIPVNSGNTIYF
>TRBD2|.|TRBJ2-7|TRBV9
TGTGCCAGCAGCGCCTCTTATAGCGGGATATTATACGAGCAGTACTTC
CASSASYSGILYEQYF
>TRBD1|.|TRBJ1-4|TRBV2
TGTGCCAGCGGGACAGAGCAGATGTCAACTAATGAAAAACTGTTTTTT
CASGTEQMSTNEKLFF
>TRBD2|.|TRBJ2-1|TRBV3-1/TRBV3-2
TGTGCCAGCAGCCCCGGACTAGCGGACTACAATGAGCAGTTCTTC
CASSPGLADYNEQFF
>.|.|TRBJ1-1|TRBV11-2
TGTGCCAGCAGCCCCCGGGGTGTAATGAACACTGAAGCTTTCTTT
CASSPRGVMNTEAFF
>TRBD2|.|TRBJ2-1|TRBV5-1
TGCGCCAGCAGCGTTTTAGCGGGGGCCACCCATGAGCAGTTCTTC
CASSVLAGATHEQFF
>.|.|TRBJ1-6|TRBV4-1
TGCGCCAGCAGCCAAGATCCACAGAGCTCCTATAATTCACCCCTCCACTTT
CASSQDPQSSYNSPLHF
>.|.|TRBJ2-1|TRBV15
TGTGCCACCAGCAGAGGAGTTGGACAGTTCAATGAGCAGTTCTTC
CATSRGVGQFNEQFF
>.|.|TRBJ1-1|TRBV6-2/TRBV6-3
TGTGCCAGCAGCCCACTGCAGAACACTGAAGCTTTCTTT
CASSPLQNTEAFF
>.|many|TRBJ2-7|TRBV27
TGTGCCAGCAGTTTAGGGCCGGACTACGAGCAGTACTTC
CASSLGPDYEQYF
>.|.|TRBJ1-1|TRBV7-9
TGTGCCAGCAGCCAAGGGCAGGGCACCACTGAAGCTTTCTTT
CASSQGQGTTEAFF
>.|once|TRBJ1-5|TRBV6-5
TGTGCCCGTCCGGGGGAAAGCAATCAGCCCCAGCATTTT
CARPGESNQPQHF
>TRBD1|.|TRBJ2-7|TRBV25-1
TGTGCCAGCAGTGGACAAAAATACCGGGACAGGACTGGATACGAGCAGTACTTC
CASSGQKYRDRTGYEQYF
>TRBD1|.|TRBJ1-2|TRBV28
TGTGCCAGCAGTTCCGCGACAGGGTACTATGGCTACACCTTC
CASSSATGYYGYTF
>.|.|TRBJ1-5|TRBV11-3
TGTGCCAGCAGCTTATCCAGGGTGGATCAGCCCCAGCATTTT
CASSLSRVDQPQHF
>TRBD1|.|TRBJ1-1|TRBV4-1
TGCGCCAGCAGCCAAAAGACAGGGTCTTTCGCTGAAGCTTTCTTT
CASSQKTGSFAEAFF
>.|.|TRBJ2-3|TRBV18
TGTGCCAGCTCACCCCCAGGGGTAACAGATACGCAGTATTTT
CASSPPGVTDTQYF
>.|once|TRBJ2-5|TRBV5-1
TGCGCCAGTAAACCTACGGGAGCCAACCAAGAGACCCAGTACTTC
CASKPTGANQETQYF